Listed below are T cell receptor beta chains from one sample, sequenced in a study of shared clonotypes between healthy human individuals. Measured with immunoSEQ multiplex PCR; TCRdb has only the in-frame clones, and not every one. The data contain a few hundred thousand clones, about 80% of them singletons. Sample: PBMCs. Source of these receptors: a woman aged 40-49 years in good health. Some clones in this sample may be carry-over from other donors' samples. The CDR3 runs from the conserved cysteine through the conserved F or W. The D gene is left open where the match is weak. The listing skips clone size in some rows; elsewhere it reads once, few, many or a size class.

j_gene	v_gene	abundance	d_gene	CDR3aa	CDR3nt
TRBJ2-1	TRBV9	-	TRBD2	CASSVVWSGGVNEQFF	TGTGCCAGCAGCGTAGTTTGGAGCGGGGGGGTCAATGAGCAGTTCTTC
TRBJ1-5	TRBV4-2	-	-	CASSQEIGGSNQPQHF	TGTGCCAGCAGCCAAGAAATAGGAGGGAGCAATCAGCCCCAGCATTTT
TRBJ2-2	TRBV5-6	-	-	CASSPPTQTGELFF	TGTGCCAGCAGCCCCCCTACGCAGACCGGGGAGCTGTTTTTT
TRBJ1-2	TRBV15	once	-	CATSRDTGGYTF	TGTGCCACCAGCAGGGACACCGGGGGCTACACCTTC
TRBJ2-1	TRBV7-9	-	-	CASSLGAEWDEQFF	TGTGCCAGCAGCTTAGGGGCGGAATGGGATGAGCAGTTCTTC
TRBJ2-5	TRBV30	-	TRBD2	CAWSGPSGRAVETQYF	TGTGCCTGGAGTGGCCCTAGCGGGAGGGCCGTGGAGACCCAGTACTTC
TRBJ1-5	TRBV19	-	-	CASSTPRERLQPQHF	TGTGCCAGTAGTACCCCCAGGGAACGCCTTCAGCCCCAGCATTTT
TRBJ2-3	TRBV6-4	many	TRBD2	CASSATSGSADTQYF	TGTGCCAGCAGTGCGACTAGCGGGTCGGCAGATACGCAGTATTTT
TRBJ1-1	TRBV11-2	few	-	CASSFITPNTEAFF	TGTGCCAGCAGCTTCATCACCCCGAACACTGAAGCTTTCTTT
TRBJ2-7	TRBV2	-	TRBD2	CASGGGTGTSEAYEQYF	TGTGCCAGCGGAGGGGGCACAGGGACTAGCGAGGCCTACGAGCAGTACTTC
TRBJ1-3	TRBV28	-	-	CASSFGGTTGNTIYF	TGTGCCAGCAGTTTTGGGGGGACGACTGGAAACACCATATATTTT
TRBJ1-2	TRBV29-1	few	-	CSVGGALGYTF	TGCAGCGTTGGGGGGGCGCTTGGCTACACCTTC
TRBJ2-3	TRBV6-4	-	TRBD2	CASSEAGGPTDTQYF	TGTGCCAGCAGTGAAGCGGGAGGGCCCACAGATACGCAGTATTTT
TRBJ2-1	TRBV5-3	-	-	CARSPRPRRTLNEQFF	TGTGCCAGAAGCCCCCGACCGAGAAGAACATTGAATGAGCAGTTCTTC
TRBJ2-2	TRBV18	-	-	CASSPPSGTGELFF	TGTGCCAGCTCACCACCATCGGGAACCGGGGAGCTGTTTTTT
TRBJ2-5	TRBV5-1	once	-	CASSASHSETQYF	TGCGCCAGCAGCGCCTCGCATTCGGAGACCCAGTACTTC
TRBJ1-2	TRBV29-1	-	TRBD1	CSVDMGGGYYGYTF	TGCAGCGTTGACATGGGAGGGGGCTACTATGGCTACACCTTC
TRBJ2-3	TRBV6-1	-	-	CASTTMTSTDTQYF	TGTGCCAGCACCACTATGACTAGCACAGATACGCAGTATTTT
TRBJ2-7	TRBV30	-	-	CAWSVGGEQYF	TGTGCCTGGAGTGTAGGGGGGGAGCAGTACTTC
TRBJ2-7	TRBV9	-	-	CASPWPTPGEQYF	TGTGCCAGCCCTTGGCCCACCCCGGGCGAGCAGTACTTC
TRBJ2-6	TRBV23-1	-	TRBD2	CASSPGRRGSGANVLTF	TGCGCCAGCAGTCCCGGGAGGAGGGGCTCTGGGGCCAACGTCCTGACTTTC
TRBJ1-5	TRBV28	few	-	CASSLFWVSVGYQPQHF	TGTGCCAGCAGTTTATTTTGGGTATCGGTGGGGTATCAGCCCCAGCATTTT
TRBJ1-1	TRBV27	-	-	CASSFSPTPRSEAFF	TGTGCCAGCAGTTTTTCCCCAACTCCCCGATCTGAAGCTTTCTTT
TRBJ1-1	TRBV18	-	-	CASSPRQALNTEAFF	TGTGCCAGCTCACCACGTCAGGCCCTGAACACTGAAGCTTTCTTT
TRBJ2-1	TRBV2	-	-	CASSVGGLIYNEQFF	TGTGCCAGCAGTGTGGGAGGCCTAATATACAATGAGCAGTTCTTC
TRBJ2-5	TRBV6-1	-	-	CASSGGTQETQYF	TGTGCCAGCAGTGGGGGGACTCAAGAGACCCAGTACTTC
TRBJ2-7	TRBV5-4	once	-	CASSTAASSRAEQYF	TGTGCCAGCAGCACCGCCGCTTCCTCTAGGGCCGAGCAGTACTTC
TRBJ2-1	TRBV28	-	TRBD2	CASRTSGSLNEQFF	TGTGCCAGCAGGACTAGCGGGAGTTTGAATGAGCAGTTCTTC
TRBJ2-2	TRBV28	once	-	CAIHPGAGTGELFF	TGTGCCATCCACCCCGGGGCAGGGACCGGGGAGCTGTTTTTT
TRBJ2-3	TRBV2	-	-	CASNSGLFTTDTQYF	TGTGCCAGCAATAGCGGCCTCTTTACCACAGATACGCAGTATTTT
TRBJ1-1	TRBV10-1	-	-	CASSESWSASDLNTEAFF	TGCGCCAGCAGTGAGTCTTGGTCGGCTTCAGACCTGAACACTGAAGCTTTCTTT
TRBJ2-1	TRBV9	-	-	CASSVEVGEQFF	TGTGCCAGCAGCGTAGAGGTGGGGGAGCAGTTCTTC
TRBJ1-2	TRBV4-1	many	-	CASSQDNGGNYGYTF	TGCGCCAGCAGCCAAGACAACGGGGGGAACTATGGCTACACCTTC
TRBJ1-5	TRBV6-5	once	-	CASSLTQGFQPQHF	TGTGCCAGCAGTCTAACGCAGGGATTTCAGCCCCAGCATTTT
TRBJ2-3	TRBV29-1	-	TRBD2	CSVGLAGGTDTQYF	TGCAGCGTCGGACTAGCGGGAGGTACAGATACGCAGTATTTT
TRBJ1-1	TRBV29-1	-	-	CSVEGGRNTEAFF	TGCAGCGTTGAAGGGGGAAGGAACACTGAAGCTTTCTTT
TRBJ2-5	TRBV5-1	-	TRBD2	CASSTPPTSAEETQYF	TGCGCCAGCAGCACGCCCCCTACTAGCGCCGAAGAGACCCAGTACTTC
TRBJ1-2	TRBV7-9	-	-	CASSLRVDTNYGYTF	TGTGCCAGCAGCTTAAGGGTGGATACTAACTATGGCTACACCTTC
TRBJ2-1	TRBV7-2	few	-	CASSLASWDEQFF	TGTGCCAGCAGCTTAGCTAGCTGGGATGAGCAGTTCTTC
TRBJ2-2	TRBV7-3	-	-	CASSVYGPTGELFF	TGTGCCAGCAGCGTCTACGGGCCCACCGGGGAGCTGTTTTTT
TRBJ1-1	TRBV25-1	-	-	CASSGRGPNTEAFF	TGTGCCAGCAGTGGCAGGGGACCGAACACTGAAGCTTTCTTT
TRBJ2-7	TRBV5-4	-	TRBD2	CASSLGTSGPREQYF	TGTGCCAGCAGCCTTGGGACTAGCGGTCCGAGGGAGCAGTACTTC
TRBJ1-4	TRBV18	once	TRBD1	CASSPDRAHEKLFF	TGTGCCAGCTCACCGGACAGGGCACACGAAAAACTGTTTTTT
TRBJ1-1	TRBV28	-	-	CASSLWFRSEGTEAFF	TGTGCCAGCAGCCTCTGGTTTAGGTCGGAAGGGACTGAAGCTTTCTTT
TRBJ2-5	TRBV18	few	-	CASSQDRETQYF	TGTGCCAGCTCACAGGATCGAGAGACCCAGTACTTC
TRBJ1-5	TRBV28	-	-	CASKSPGYSNQPQHF	TGTGCCAGCAAATCCCCGGGGTACTCAAATCAGCCCCAGCATTTT
TRBJ2-1	TRBV19	many	TRBD2	CASSIGGASGSNEQFF	TGTGCCAGTAGTATCGGCGGGGCTAGCGGGAGCAATGAGCAGTTCTTC
TRBJ2-1	TRBV7-9	-	TRBD2	CASSWAGAVSYNEQFF	TGTGCCAGCAGCTGGGCGGGAGCGGTCTCCTACAATGAGCAGTTCTTC
TRBJ2-3	TRBV28	-	-	CASSSQGPSTDTQYF	TGTGCCAGCAGTTCCCAGGGTCCTAGCACAGATACGCAGTATTTT
TRBJ2-3	TRBV5-1	-	TRBD2	CASSEGLAGAGTDTQYF	TGCGCCAGCAGCGAGGGACTAGCGGGAGCGGGCACAGATACGCAGTATTTT
TRBJ1-4	TRBV7-6	-	-	CASSLAGDAPKLFF	TGTGCCAGCAGCTTAGCGGGGGACGCCCCCAAACTGTTTTTT
TRBJ2-7	TRBV28	-	-	CASRVGYEQYF	TGTGCCAGCAGGGTGGGCTACGAGCAGTACTTC
TRBJ2-7	TRBV5-1	many	-	CASRRDGYEQYF	TGCGCCAGCAGGAGGGACGGCTACGAGCAGTACTTC